This T cell receptor (beta chain) was obtained from a study of memory CD4+ T cells and cytomegalovirus serostatus. Authors' data handling: After removing out-of-frame reads, under 2.5 million distinct TCRbeta sequences remained. Sequencing was performed with immunoSEQ multiplex PCR; in TCRdb, only in-frame clones are kept and a portion is missing. Clone size and V and J calls were adopted from that table, with D and trimming inferred from the DNA. There are approximately 40,000 clones in the sample; over 65% occur only once, and less than 2.5% lies in the top ten. Single viable CD3+CD4+CD8-CD45RO+ cells were sorted as the memory CD4+ T cells. Serostatus was set by detecting CMV pp150, pp28, p38, p52 IgG. After thawing, CD4+ T cells were positively selected. In the case of this clone: Its antigen is not identified.

Regarding the study as a whole: Each of approximately 73 CMV-associated TCRbeta sequences occurred in one to five individuals.

The CDR3 is 15 amino acids. V shed 3 bases, J shed 8 bases, and the junction held 12 bases outside the gene matches. CDR1 is LNHDA and CDR2 is SQIVND in the germline V gene (reference sequence). The J gene is TRBJ1-2, the V gene TRBV19; TRBD1 matches at 7 bases. This clonotype was sampled from an adult in good health and CMV-seronegative. The sequenced material came from memory CD4+ T cells from blood. The DNA for the CDR3 is TGTGCCAGTAGTATGAAAGACAGGGCGGCGTCGGGCTACACCTTC. Encoded protein: CASSMKDRAASGYTF.